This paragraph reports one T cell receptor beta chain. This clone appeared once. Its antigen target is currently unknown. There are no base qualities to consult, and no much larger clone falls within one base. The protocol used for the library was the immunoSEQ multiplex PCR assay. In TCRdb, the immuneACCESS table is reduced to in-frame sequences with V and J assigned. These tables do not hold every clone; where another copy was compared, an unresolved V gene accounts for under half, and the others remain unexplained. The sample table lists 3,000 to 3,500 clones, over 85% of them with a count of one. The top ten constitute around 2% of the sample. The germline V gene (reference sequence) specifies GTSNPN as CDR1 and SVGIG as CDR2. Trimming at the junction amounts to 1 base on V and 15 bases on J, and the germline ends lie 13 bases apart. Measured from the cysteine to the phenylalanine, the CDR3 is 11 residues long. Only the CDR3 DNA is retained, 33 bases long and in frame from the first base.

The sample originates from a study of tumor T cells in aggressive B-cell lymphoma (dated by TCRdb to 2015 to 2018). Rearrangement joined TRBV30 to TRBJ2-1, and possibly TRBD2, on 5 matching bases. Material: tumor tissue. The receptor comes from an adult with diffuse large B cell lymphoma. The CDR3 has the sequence CAWSGELNPFF. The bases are TGTGCCTGGAGTGGGGAGCTTAACCCGTTCTTC.